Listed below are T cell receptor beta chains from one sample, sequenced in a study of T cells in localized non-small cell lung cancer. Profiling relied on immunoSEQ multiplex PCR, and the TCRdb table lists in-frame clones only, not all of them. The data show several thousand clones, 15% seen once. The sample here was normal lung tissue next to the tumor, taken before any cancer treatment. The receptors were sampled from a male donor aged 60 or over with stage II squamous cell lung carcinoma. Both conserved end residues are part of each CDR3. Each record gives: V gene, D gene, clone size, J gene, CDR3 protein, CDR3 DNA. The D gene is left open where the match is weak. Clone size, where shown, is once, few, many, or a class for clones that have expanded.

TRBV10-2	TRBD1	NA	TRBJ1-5	CASSGIGTGRNQPQHF	TGCGCCAGCAGTGGGATCGGGACAGGGAGAAATCAGCCCCAGCATTTT
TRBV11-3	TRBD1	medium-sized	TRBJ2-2	CASSFRQGANTGELFF	TGTGCCAGCAGCTTCCGACAGGGAGCGAACACCGGGGAGCTGTTTTTT
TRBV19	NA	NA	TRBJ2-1	CASSNSRGDEQFF	TGTGCCAGTAGTAATAGCAGGGGCGATGAGCAGTTCTTC
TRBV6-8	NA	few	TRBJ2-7	CASSVEGVGPAEQYF	TGTGCCAGCAGTGTTGAGGGAGTGGGTCCAGCCGAGCAGTACTTC
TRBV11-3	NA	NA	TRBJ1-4	CASSDSGFNEKLFF	TGTGCCAGCAGCGATTCAGGGTTTAATGAAAAACTGTTTTTT
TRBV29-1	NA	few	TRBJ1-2	CSVEDGRSYGYTF	TGCAGCGTTGAAGATGGCAGATCCTATGGCTACACCTTC
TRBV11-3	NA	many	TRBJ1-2	CASSLRGTSTSNYGYTF	TGTGCCAGCAGCTTACGGGGGACATCCACCTCTAACTATGGCTACACCTTC
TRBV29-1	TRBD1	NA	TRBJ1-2	CSVQQGFYGYTF	TGCAGCGTTCAACAGGGGTTCTATGGCTACACCTTC
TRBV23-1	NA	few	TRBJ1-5	CASSLDGNQPQHF	TGCGCCAGCAGCTTGGATGGGAATCAGCCCCAGCATTTT
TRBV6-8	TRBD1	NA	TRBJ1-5	CASSRTGGIGQPQHF	TGTGCCAGCAGTCGGACAGGGGGGATAGGTCAGCCCCAGCATTTT
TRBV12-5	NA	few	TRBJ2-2	CASGGPGTGELFF	TGTGCCAGCGGAGGGCCGGGCACCGGGGAGCTGTTTTTT
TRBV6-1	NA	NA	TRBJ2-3	CAISEGVPQTQYF	TGTGCCATCAGTGAAGGGGTCCCCCAAACGCAGTATTTT
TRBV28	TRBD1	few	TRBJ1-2	CASSPGQSHYGYTF	TGTGCCAGCAGTCCGGGACAGAGTCACTATGGCTACACCTTC
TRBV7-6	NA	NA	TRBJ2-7	CASSLRAGTTYEQYF	TGTGCCAGCAGCTTAAGGGCGGGGACCACCTACGAGCAGTACTTC
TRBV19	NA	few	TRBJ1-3	CASTRGAGETGNTIYF	TGTGCCAGTACTCGTGGAGCGGGAGAAACTGGAAACACCATATATTTT
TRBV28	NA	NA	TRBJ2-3	CASSSLKGGDTQYF	TGTGCCAGCTCTTCTTTGAAGGGGGGAGATACGCAGTATTTT
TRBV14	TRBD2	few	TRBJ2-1	CASSQDTSGLRTLNYNEQFF	TGTGCCAGCAGCCAAGATACTAGCGGGTTGAGAACCCTTAACTACAATGAGCAGTTCTTC
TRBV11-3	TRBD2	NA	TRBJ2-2	CASSRRRVAGEWTGELFF	TGTGCCAGCAGCCGGAGGAGGGTAGCGGGAGAATGGACCGGGGAGCTGTTTTTT
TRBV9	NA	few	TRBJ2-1	CASSVGGVLAAYNEQFF	TGTGCCAGCAGCGTAGGGGGGGTCCTTGCGGCCTACAATGAGCAGTTCTTC
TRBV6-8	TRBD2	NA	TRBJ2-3	CASTLAGVGGDTQYF	TGTGCCAGCACCTTAGCGGGAGTAGGAGGAGATACGCAGTATTTT
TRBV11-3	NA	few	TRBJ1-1	CASSLGGMGNTEAFF	TGTGCCAGCAGCTTGGGGGGGATGGGGAACACTGAAGCTTTCTTT
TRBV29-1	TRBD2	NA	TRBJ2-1	CSVGLAGGLYNEQFF	TGCAGCGTTGGGTTAGCGGGAGGCCTCTACAATGAGCAGTTCTTC
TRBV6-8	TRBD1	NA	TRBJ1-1	CASSPLRDRRNTEAFF	TGTGCCAGCAGCCCCCTTAGGGACAGACGGAACACTGAAGCTTTCTTT
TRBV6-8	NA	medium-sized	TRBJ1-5	CASSYSGPHVGQPQHF	TGTGCCAGCAGTTACTCGGGACCGCACGTGGGGCAGCCCCAGCATTTT
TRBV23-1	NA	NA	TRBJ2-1	CASSRTWSRTDLNEQFF	TGCGCCAGCAGTCGAACTTGGAGCAGGACAGACCTCAATGAGCAGTTCTTC
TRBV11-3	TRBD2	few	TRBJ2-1	CASSSGRGLDNEQFF	TGTGCCAGCAGCTCAGGGAGGGGCCTGGACAATGAGCAGTTCTTC
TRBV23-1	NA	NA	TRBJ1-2	CASSLAGQNGYTF	TGCGCCAGCAGCTTGGCCGGGCAAAATGGCTACACCTTC
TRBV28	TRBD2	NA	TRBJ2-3	CASSFFSSGSTDTQYF	TGTGCCAGCAGTTTCTTTAGTAGCGGGAGCACAGATACGCAGTATTTT
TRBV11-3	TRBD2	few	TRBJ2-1	CASSLVRGGYNEQFF	TGTGCCAGCAGCTTAGTCCGGGGGGGATACAATGAGCAGTTCTTC
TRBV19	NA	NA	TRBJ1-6	CASSIRNSPLHF	TGTGCCAGTAGTATAAGAAATTCACCCCTCCACTTT
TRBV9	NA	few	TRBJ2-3	CASSVVQGDTQYF	TGTGCCAGCAGCGTAGTCCAAGGTGATACGCAGTATTTT
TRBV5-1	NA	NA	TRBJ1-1	CASSLDPGRNTEAFF	TGCGCCAGCAGCTTGGATCCAGGGAGGAACACTGAAGCTTTCTTT
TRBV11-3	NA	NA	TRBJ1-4	CASSPAQGRREKLFF	TGTGCCAGCAGCCCCGCCCAGGGGCGCCGAGAAAAACTGTTTTTT
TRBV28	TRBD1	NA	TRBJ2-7	CASSFPGQAYEQYF	TGTGCCAGCAGTTTCCCGGGACAGGCCTACGAGCAGTACTTC
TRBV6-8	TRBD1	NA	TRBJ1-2	CASSRQGGDGYTF	TGTGCCAGCAGTCGACAGGGAGGAGACGGCTACACCTTC
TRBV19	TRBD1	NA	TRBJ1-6	CASSDSGQGAIHNSPLHF	TGTGCCAGTAGTGATTCTGGACAGGGGGCGATTCATAATTCACCCCTCCACTTT
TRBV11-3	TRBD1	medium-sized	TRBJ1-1	CASSLTGTGDSEAFF	TGTGCCAGCAGCTTGACCGGGACAGGGGACTCTGAAGCTTTCTTT
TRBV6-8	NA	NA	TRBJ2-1	CASRAGTAEGGQQFF	TGTGCCAGCAGAGCCGGGACGGCCGAGGGAGGCCAGCAGTTCTTC
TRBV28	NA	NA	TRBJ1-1	CASSLTGGLDVVTEAFF	TGTGCCAGCAGTTTAACGGGGGGCCTGGACGTAGTCACTGAAGCTTTCTTT
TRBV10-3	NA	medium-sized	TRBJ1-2	CAISEALGYGYTF	TGTGCCATCAGTGAGGCTCTGGGGTATGGCTACACCTTC
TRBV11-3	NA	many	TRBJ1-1	CASSLPPLGTEAFF	TGTGCCAGCAGCTTGCCCCCCTTGGGCACTGAAGCTTTCTTT